Listed here are 12 T cell receptor beta chains from one sample, sequenced in a study of spatial heterogeneity in lung cancer. TCRdb independently ran MiXCR on the 5' RACE reads; one entry per CDR3 protein. Here the sample spans about 42,000 distinct CDR3 sequences, around 6.8% being singletons. Time point denoted: sample taken at primary tumor resection. This specimen consisted of PBMCs, obtained at surgery. These receptors were obtained from a female donor with early-stage non-small cell lung cancer.

This clonotype was seen only a few times. The J gene is TRBJ1-5, the V gene TRBV6-6, with D perhaps TRBD1 (5 bases). V lost 8 bases to trimming and J lost 5 bases, with 28 bases between them. This CDR3 spans 18 amino acids. The germline V gene has CDR1 MNHNY and CDR2 SVGAGI (reference sequence). CDR3 amino acids: CASVRRGRVGTSDQPQHF. CDR3 sequence (DNA): TGTGCCAGCGTTCGGCGGGGGAGGGTAGGGACGAGTGATCAGCCCCAGCATTTT.

This clonotype was counted many times. V and J are TRBV19 and TRBJ1-2; D ambiguous. Germline CDR1 and CDR2: LNHDA and SQIVND (reference sequence). The V gene lost 11 bases and the J gene lost 2 bases, with 15 bases spanning the gap. The CDR3 length is 13 residues. CDR3 sequence: CAATPSSNYGYTF. The DNA of the CDR3 is TGTGCCGCCACCCCGTCATCGAACTATGGCTACACCTTC.

This clonotype was counted many times. V is TRBV20-1 and J is TRBJ1-3; D is unclear. CDR3 size: 15 residues. Germline V CDR1 and CDR2: DFQATT, SNEGSKA (reference sequence). V was cut by 4 bases and J by 4 bases, with 17 bases left in between. In DNA form, the CDR3 reads TGCAGTGCTAACTTTAAACGTTTCATCGGAAACACCATATATTTT. As protein: CSANFKRFIGNTIYF.

This clonotype was seen repeatedly, ten times or more. The CDR3 protein is CASSLRSGSSNEQFF. In DNA, the CDR3 is TGTGCCAGCAGCTTAAGGAGCGGGAGTTCCAATGAGCAGTTCTTC. The V gene is TRBV11-2, the J gene TRBJ2-1, with 8 nucleotides matching TRBD2. This CDR3 region has 15 residues. Germline V gene sequence: CDR1 SGHAT, CDR2 FQNNGV. J gave up 6 bases and V 2 bases, and 6 bases lay outside the gene matches.

This clonotype was seen a few times. The chain combines TRBV27 with TRBJ1-2; D not certain. The CDR3 runs 13 residues. With 5 bases removed from V and 5 bases from J, the gap between germline ends came to 12 bases. Germline V CDR1 and CDR2: MNHEY, SMNVEV (reference sequence). This CDR3 is CASSPQAIYGYTF. CDR3 in DNA: TGTGCCAGCAGTCCCCAGGCCATTTATGGCTACACCTTC.

This clonotype was recorded at least ten times. The V and J genes are TRBV7-9 and TRBJ2-3, with 8 bases matching TRBD2. Germline V gene lookup returns CDR1 SEHNR and CDR2 FQNEAQ (reference sequence). This CDR3 comprises 14 residues. V gave up 5 bases and J gave up 1 base; unmatched junction bases: 2. The chain's CDR3 is CASSRAGGTDTQYF. The CDR3 DNA reads as TGTGCCAGCAGCCGAGCGGGGGGCACAGATACGCAGTATTTT.

This clonotype was counted ten times or more. This chain joins TRBV29-1 and TRBJ2-7; 9 positions agree with TRBD1. This CDR3 has 15 residues. V shed 7 bases and J 4 bases; nucleotides not matched to a gene: 14. Germline values: CDR1 SQVTM, CDR2 ANQGSEA. The CDR3 here is CSAADTGTGSYEQYF. CDR3 sequence (DNA): TGCAGCGCAGCCGATACCGGGACAGGGAGTTACGAGCAGTACTTC.

The chain employs TRBV11-1 and TRBJ1-6; TRBD1 matches at 9 bases. Germline V gene data show CDR1 as SGHAT and CDR2 as FQDESV (reference sequence). The CDR3 loop spans 12 amino acids. Trimming removed 5 bases from V and 13 bases from J; junction bases left unmatched: 3. In nucleotides, the CDR3 is TGTGCCAGCAGCGGACAGGGGACCCCCCTCCACTTT. Translated, it gives CASSGQGTPLHF. Using reference TRBV11-1 and TRBJ1-6 for the parts outside the CDR3, the full variable domain is EAEVAQSPRYKITEKSQAVAFWCDPISGHATLYWYRQILGQGPELLVQFQDESVVDDSQLPKDRFSAERLKGVDSTLKIQPAELGDSAMYLCASSGQGTPLHFGNGTRLTVT.

This chain joins TRBV2 and TRBJ2-3; either TRBD1 or TRBD2 may fit D (5 bases each). V dropped 8 bases and J dropped 3 bases, with 12 bases sitting between them. Germline-derived CDR1 and CDR2 are SNHLY and FYNNEI. The CDR3 contains 13 residues. The CDR3 is CASYPGGTDTQYF. Written as DNA, the CDR3 is TGTGCCAGCTACCCTGGGGGAACAGATACGCAGTATTTT.

The sample holds many counts of this clonotype. This chain uses TRBV5-1 with TRBJ2-1; 7 bases match TRBD1. The CDR3 is 15 residues long. The V gene's germline CDR1 is SGHRS and CDR2 YFSETQ. J lost 2 bases, V lost 0 bases, and 2 bases had no gene match. The CDR3, as DNA: TGCGCCAGCAGCTTGGTACAGGGGCCCTACAATGAGCAGTTCTTC. It translates to CASSLVQGPYNEQFF.

This clonotype was observed at least ten times. This sequence joins TRBV7-2 and TRBJ2-5; 8 positions agree with TRBD1. This CDR3 spans 17 amino acids. Germline V CDR1 and CDR2: SGHTA, FQGNSA. V dropped 1 base and J dropped 0; count of bases not matched to a gene: 7. Here the CDR3 reads CASSLGPGQGDQETQYF. The CDR3 region has the DNA TGTGCCAGCAGCTTAGGGCCCGGACAGGGTGACCAAGAGACCCAGTACTTC.

In its sample, this clonotype was seen a few times. The V and J genes are TRBV6-5 and TRBJ1-4, with 7 bases matching TRBD1. CDR3 length equals 15 residues. From germline, CDR1 is MNHEY and CDR2 SVGAGI. The V segment lost 5 bases and the J segment 4 bases; nucleotides outside the gene matches: 7. CDR3 DNA: TGTGCCAGCAGTAGAAGGGGGCAGGGTAATGAAAAACTGTTTTTT. Protein sequence: CASSRRGQGNEKLFF.